A single sample gave rise to the 11 T cell receptor beta chains below, sequenced in a study of T cell changes during pregnancy in multiple sclerosis. Only in-frame clones appear in the TCRdb table, and some are missing; sequencing was by immunoSEQ multiplex PCR. The sample records over 55,000 clones, 93% being singletons. Material: peripheral blood, obtained after pregnancy. These receptors came from a female donor with multiple sclerosis, enrolled in a pregnancy study.

This chain connects TRBV28 to TRBJ1-2; TRBD1 might be the D (6 bases). CDR3 length: 14 residues. Trimming took 2 bases from V and 3 from J, leaving 10 bases between them. Germline V lookup: CDR1 MDHEN, CDR2 SYDVKM. DNA for the CDR3: TGTGCCAGCAGTTTAAGCCAGGGGCACTATGGCTACACCTTC. Protein sequence: CASSLSQGHYGYTF.

The chain employs TRBV7-9 and TRBJ2-3; 8 bases align to TRBD1. CDR1 and CDR2 from the germline V gene are SEHNR and FQNEAQ (reference sequence). This CDR3 is 15 amino acids long. V gave up 1 base and J gave up 5 bases; unmatched junction bases: 5. CDR3 nucleotide sequence: TGTGCCAGCAGCTTAGAGGGCAGGGGGCAAGATACGCAGTATTTT. It translates to CASSLEGRGQDTQYF.

The chain couples TRBV27 to TRBJ1-1, with 9 bases that match TRBD1. The CDR3 has 14 residues. The trim removed 6 bases at V and 6 bases at J, leaving 8 bases unmatched. Germline V gene sequence: CDR1 MNHEY, CDR2 SMNVEV (reference sequence). This CDR3 is CASRLGTGLPEAFF. As DNA, the CDR3 is TGTGCCAGCAGGCTAGGGACAGGGCTACCTGAAGCTTTCTTT.

The chain links TRBV30 to TRBJ1-1; TRBD1 might be the D (6 bases). V was shortened by 5 bases and J by 6 bases, with 13 bases between the two germline ends. The CDR3 spans 12 residues. The germline gives CDR1 GTSNPN, CDR2 SVGIG (reference sequence). CDR3 sequence (DNA): TGTGCCTGGGCCACAGGGCGGTCTGAAGCTTTCTTT. Translating gives CAWATGRSEAFF. Looking up the rest from reference TRBV30 and TRBJ1-1 gives the full variable domain: SQTIHQWPATLVQPVGSPLSLECTVEGTSNPNLYWYRQAAGRGLQLLFYSVGIGQISSEVPQNLSASRPQDRQFILSSKKLLLSDSGFYLCAWATGRSEAFFGQGTRLTVV.

This clone has just one count. The chain carries TRBV7-9 and TRBJ2-2, with 9 bases matching TRBD2. Germline values: CDR1 SEHNR, CDR2 FQNEAQ (reference sequence). CDR3 size: 15 residues. After removal of 8 bases from V and 2 bases from J, the junction contained 6 bases not matched to a gene. CDR3 sequence reads: CASGRLADNTGELFF. The CDR3 coding sequence is TGTGCCAGCGGCAGACTAGCGGACAACACCGGGGAGCTGTTTTTT.

The chain links TRBV27 to TRBJ2-2, with D possibly being TRBD1 (6 bases). Germline V CDR1 and CDR2: MNHEY, SMNVEV (reference sequence). CDR3 size: 13 residues. The V gene lost 5 bases and the J gene lost 7 bases, with 11 bases spanning the gap. DNA of the CDR3: TGTGCCAGCAGTCCTGAAGGGGGCGGGGAGCTGTTTTTT. The encoded protein is CASSPEGGGELFF.

The chain joins TRBV4-3 to TRBJ2-1; TRBD2 is a possible D gene (6 bases). Germline-derived CDR1 and CDR2 are LGHNA and YSLEER. The V gene lost 0 bases and the J gene lost 10 bases, with 10 bases spanning the gap. The CDR3 is made up of 13 amino acids. CDR3 nucleotide sequence: TGCGCCAGCAGCCAAGAGAGACTAGAAGAGCAGTTCTTC. Its translation is CASSQERLEEQFF.

The chain carries TRBV19 and TRBJ1-1; D gene unclear. V shed 5 bases and J shed 2 bases, with 12 bases lying between them. CDR3 length: 14 residues. Per germline, CDR1 LNHDA and CDR2 SQIVND (reference sequence). The CDR3, as DNA: TGTGCCAGTAGTCCCGGAGTCCCAAACACTGAAGCTTTCTTT. It is translated as CASSPGVPNTEAFF. The variable domain in full, with the rest retrieved from reference TRBV19 and TRBJ1-1, is DGGITQSPKYLFRKEGQNVTLSCEQNLNHDAMYWYRQDPGQGLRLIYYSQIVNDFQKGDIAEGYSVSREKKESFPLTVTSAQKNPTAFYLCASSPGVPNTEAFFGQGTRLTVV.

This chain links TRBV11-2 with TRBJ2-7, with D possibly matching TRBD2 (5 bases). Trimming took off 0 bases at V and 3 bases at J, with 12 bases between the two ends. The V gene's germline CDR1 is SGHAT and CDR2 FQNNGV. The CDR3 is made up of 15 amino acids. DNA of the CDR3: TGTGCCAGCAGCTTAGAAGCTGCAGACTACTACGAGCAGTACTTC. It yields the protein CASSLEAADYYEQYF.

The genes are TRBV9 and TRBJ2-1; tentatively, D is TRBD2 (6 bases). This CDR3 is 16 amino acids long. The V end was cut by 3 bases, the J end by 0 bases, with 13 bases between. CDR1 and CDR2 from the germline V gene are SGDLS and YYNGEE. The CDR3 DNA follows: TGTGCCAGCAGCGCCGAGCGGGTAAGCTCCTACAATGAGCAGTTCTTC. Translating gives CASSAERVSSYNEQFF.

V and J are TRBV6-5 and TRBJ2-3; 7 bases are a match to TRBD2. The germline V gene encodes CDR1 MNHEY and CDR2 SVGAGI. The CDR3 is 14 amino acids. The J segment lost 2 bases and the V segment lost 7 bases, leaving 6 bases of the junction unmatched. In nucleotides, the CDR3 is TGTGCCAGCACCCCAGCGGGAAACACAGATACGCAGTATTTT. This sequence encodes CASTPAGNTDTQYF.